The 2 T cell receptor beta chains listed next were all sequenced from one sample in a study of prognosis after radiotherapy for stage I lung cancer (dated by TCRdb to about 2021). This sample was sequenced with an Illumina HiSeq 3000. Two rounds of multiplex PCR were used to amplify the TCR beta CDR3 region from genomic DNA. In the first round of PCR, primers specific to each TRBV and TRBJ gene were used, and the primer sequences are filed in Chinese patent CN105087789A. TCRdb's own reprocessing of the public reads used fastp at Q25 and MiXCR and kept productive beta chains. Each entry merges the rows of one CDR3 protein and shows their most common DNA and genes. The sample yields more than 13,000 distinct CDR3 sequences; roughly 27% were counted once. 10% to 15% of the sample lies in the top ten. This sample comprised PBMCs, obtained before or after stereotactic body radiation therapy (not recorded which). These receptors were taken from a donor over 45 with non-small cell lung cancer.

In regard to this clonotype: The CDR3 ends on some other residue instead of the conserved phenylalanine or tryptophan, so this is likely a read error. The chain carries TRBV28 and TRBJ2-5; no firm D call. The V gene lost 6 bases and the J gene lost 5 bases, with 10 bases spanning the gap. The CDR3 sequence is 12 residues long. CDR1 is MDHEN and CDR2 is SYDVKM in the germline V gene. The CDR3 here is CASSVLWETQYL. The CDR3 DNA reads TGTGCCAGCAGCGTTCTTTGGGAGACCCAGTACCTC.

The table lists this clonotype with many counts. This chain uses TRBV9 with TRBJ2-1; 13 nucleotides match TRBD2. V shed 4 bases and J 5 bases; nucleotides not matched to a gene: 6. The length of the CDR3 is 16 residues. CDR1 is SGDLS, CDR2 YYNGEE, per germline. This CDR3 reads CASSYEGLAGNNEQFF. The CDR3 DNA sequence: TGTGCCAGCAGCTACGAGGGACTAGCGGGAAACAATGAGCAGTTCTTC.